The following is a T cell receptor beta chain sequence with its context. Its specificity is unknown. The data were obtained in a study of brain metastases from non-small cell lung cancer. TCRdb's copy holds only in-frame clones and misses some; the assay was immunoSEQ multiplex PCR. Among 4,500 to 5,000 clones listed, roughly 84% were seen once. CDR3 length: 14 residues. Germline assignment: CDR1 MGHDK and CDR2 SYGVNS. The V gene lost 5 bases and the J gene lost 3 bases, with 13 bases spanning the gap. General study points: Metastases had sparse T cells but largely shared repertoires with primaries. Brain metastases had lower T-cell infiltration than primary tumors. Expanded T-cell clones appeared in around 58% of brain metastases over primaries.

Sequenced material: tissue from a brain metastasis. The V call is TRBV25-1, the J call TRBJ1-1, with D possibly matching TRBD1 (5 bases). This receptor was identified in a donor at least 40 years old with non-small cell lung cancer. The CDR3 reads CASSFLGRDTEAFF. CDR3 bases: TGTGCCAGCAGTTTCCTGGGGCGGGACACTGAAGCTTTCTTT.